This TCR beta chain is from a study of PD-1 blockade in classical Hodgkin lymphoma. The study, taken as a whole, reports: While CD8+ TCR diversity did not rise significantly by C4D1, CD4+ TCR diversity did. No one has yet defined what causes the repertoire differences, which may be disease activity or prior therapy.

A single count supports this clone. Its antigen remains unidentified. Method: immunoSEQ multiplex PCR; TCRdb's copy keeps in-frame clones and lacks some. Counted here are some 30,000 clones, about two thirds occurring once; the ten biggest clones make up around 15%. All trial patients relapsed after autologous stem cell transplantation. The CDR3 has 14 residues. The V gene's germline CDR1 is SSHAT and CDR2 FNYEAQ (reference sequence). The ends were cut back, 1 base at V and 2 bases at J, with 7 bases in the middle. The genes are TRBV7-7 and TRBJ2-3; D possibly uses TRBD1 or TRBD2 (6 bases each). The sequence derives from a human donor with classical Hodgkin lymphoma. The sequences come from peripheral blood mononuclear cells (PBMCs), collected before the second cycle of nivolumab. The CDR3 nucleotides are TGTGCCAGCAGCTTAGGGGGGGCCACAGATACGCAGTATTTT. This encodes CASSLGGATDTQYF.